Sequencing of this TCR beta chain was carried out in a study of blood T cell repertoires in COVID-19. Overall study: All recovered Cohort 3 donors got two negative PCRs, got clearance, or saw symptom resolution.

Per the original methods: Reference gene primers were amplified, and this amplification served to estimate nucleated cell counts. Produced via immunoSEQ multiplex PCR; TCRdb's table is partial and in-frame only. The V and J calls and the clone size are those of that table, but D and trimming were determined from the DNA. Among 330,000 or so clones listed, more than 75% were seen once. V lost 3 bases and J lost 3, with 18 bases in between. From germline, CDR1 is LNHDA and CDR2 SQIVND (reference sequence). This CDR3 has 17 residues. Grouping used clinical history reported by participants in a survey and questionnaire.

The source of this sequence is a man aged 35 to 55 in a cohort exposed to, infected with or recovered from COVID-19 (not recorded which). The chain links TRBV19 to TRBJ1-5; TRBD1 is a possible D gene (6 bases). Source material: PBMCs or T cells enriched from blood (not recorded which). The CDR3 sequence: CASSIGRPQGINQPQHF. The CDR3 DNA follows: TGTGCCAGTAGTATTGGTCGCCCACAGGGAATCAATCAGCCCCAGCATTTT.